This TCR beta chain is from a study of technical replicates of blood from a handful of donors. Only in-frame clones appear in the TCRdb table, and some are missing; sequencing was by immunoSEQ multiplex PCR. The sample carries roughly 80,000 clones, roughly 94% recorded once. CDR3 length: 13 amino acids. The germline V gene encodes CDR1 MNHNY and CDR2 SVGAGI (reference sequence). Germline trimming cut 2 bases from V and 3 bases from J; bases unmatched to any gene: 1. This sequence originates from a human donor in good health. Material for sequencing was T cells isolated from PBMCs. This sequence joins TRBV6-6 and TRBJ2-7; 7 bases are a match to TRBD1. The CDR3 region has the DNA TGTGCCAGCAGTTACCGACAGGGCTACGAGCAGTACTTC. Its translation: CASSYRQGYEQYF.